The next 26 T cell receptor beta chains were all read from a single sample in a study of glioma-infiltrating T cells after dendritic cell vaccination (dated by TCRdb to 2016 to 2017). Preparation of the library involved the immunoSEQ multiplex PCR assay. TCRdb carries this immuneACCESS record with in-frame sequences only. Its versions omit some clonotypes, under half of them owing to an unresolved V gene in the studies checked, with the rest unexplained. Within this sample are 93,000 or so clones, with around three quarters of them counted one time only. 6% of the sample belongs to the ten largest clones. Sequences were derived from blood, sampled before dendritic cell vaccination. These receptors came from a human donor with glioblastoma.

The J gene is TRBJ1-1, the V gene TRBV2, with D unresolved. The V gene lost 5 bases and the J gene lost 8 bases, with 18 bases spanning the gap. CDR3 length: 14 residues. Germline V gene data show CDR1 as SNHLY and CDR2 as FYNNEI. CDR3 sequence (DNA): TGTGCCAGCAGTCCTCTCACCAAGGGCGGGGAAGCTTTCTTT. Its protein product is CASSPLTKGGEAFF.

This clone appeared a few times. The chain carries TRBV4-1 and TRBJ2-7; 13 bases align to TRBD2. V gave up 3 bases and J gave up 5 bases; unmatched junction bases: 7. CDR3 length equals 16 residues. Germline V lookup: CDR1 MGHRA, CDR2 YSYEKL. The CDR3 DNA follows: TGCGCCAGCAGCCATCCACTAGCGGGAGGGCCCCACGAGCAGTACTTC. It is translated as CASSHPLAGGPHEQYF.

The rearrangement joins TRBV4-1 to TRBJ2-3; D unclear. V was pared by 6 bases and J by 2 bases, with 18 bases between. Per the germline V gene, CDR1 is MGHRA and CDR2 is YSYEKL. CDR3 length equals 16 residues. CDR3 DNA sequence: TGCGCCAGCAGGGAATTCTTAAGACAAAACACAGATACGCAGTATTTT. Translated, it gives CASREFLRQNTDTQYF.

V gene TRBV7-9 combines with J gene TRBJ1-1; tentative D call: TRBD1 (5 bases). Germline CDR1 SEHNR, CDR2 FQNEAQ (reference sequence). The V end lost 4 bases, the J end lost 5 bases, and 14 bases lay between the germline ends. The CDR3 is 14 residues long. The CDR3 bases are TGTGCCAGCAGCTCAAGGGGTCGAGTTACTGAAGCTTTCTTT. As protein: CASSSRGRVTEAFF. The whole variable domain, remainder taken from reference TRBV7-9 and TRBJ1-1, is DTGVSQNPRHKITKRGQNVTFRCDPISEHNRLYWYRQTLGQGPEFLTYFQNEAQLEKSRLLSDRFSAERPKGSFSTLEIQRTEQGDSAMYLCASSSRGRVTEAFFGQGTRLTVV.

This rearrangement joins TRBV19 to TRBJ2-1, with 14 bases identical to TRBD2. V gave up 4 bases and J gave up 2 bases; unmatched junction bases: 1. Germline-derived CDR1 and CDR2 are LNHDA and SQIVND (reference sequence). The length of the CDR3 is 16 residues. CDR3 protein: CASSKTSGGAYNEQFF. The DNA for the CDR3 is TGTGCCAGTAGTAAGACTAGCGGGGGGGCCTACAATGAGCAGTTCTTC.

The chain employs TRBV7-2 and TRBJ2-1; D unclear. This CDR3 is built from 14 residues. Germline CDR1 is SGHTA and CDR2 is FQGNSA. V shed 5 bases and J shed 6 bases, with 14 bases lying between them. The CDR3 loop reads CASSPSTRVNEQFF. CDR3 in DNA: TGTGCCAGCAGCCCCTCAACCCGGGTCAATGAGCAGTTCTTC.

This chain uses TRBV18 with TRBJ2-1, with 8 bases aligning to TRBD1. V was clipped by 5 bases and J by 14 bases; unmatched bases: 11. The germline gives CDR1 KGHSH, CDR2 LQKENI. This CDR3 region has 13 residues. The CDR3: CASSSKPGTGKFF. The CDR3 nucleotides read TGTGCCAGCTCATCTAAACCCGGGACAGGCAAGTTCTTC.

CDR3 amino acids: CSDQTGVGYTF. The CDR3 DNA sequence: TGCAGTGACCAAACAGGGGTAGGCTACACCTTC. The V call is TRBV20-1, the J call TRBJ1-2; 7 bases agree with TRBD1. The CDR3 has 11 amino acids. V trimming: 7 bases; J trimming: 8 bases; junction bases outside the gene matches: 7. Germline V CDR1 and CDR2: DFQATT, SNEGSKA (reference sequence).

The rearrangement joins TRBV28 to TRBJ2-7; 8 bases are a match to TRBD1. The trim removed 8 bases at V and 4 bases at J, leaving 10 bases unmatched. Looked up from germline, CDR1 is MDHEN and CDR2 is SYDVKM. This CDR3 has 14 residues. CDR3 region: CASAPPDRVYEQYF. CDR3 in DNA: TGTGCCAGCGCCCCCCCGGACAGGGTATACGAGCAGTACTTC.

The rearrangement links TRBV10-2 to TRBJ1-2, with 7 bases aligning to TRBD1. The junction had 9 bases not matched to a gene; V was cut back by 3 bases and J by 2 bases. The CDR3 covers 16 residues. The germline V gene encodes CDR1 WSHSY and CDR2 SAAADI. CDR3 coding DNA: TGCGCCAGCAGTGATACTAGGCAGGGGGGCAACTATGGCTACACCTTC. Encoded protein: CASSDTRQGGNYGYTF.

This clone was counted between two and nine times. V usage is TRBV7-9 and J usage is TRBJ1-5, with D maybe TRBD1 (6 bases). Germline CDR1 reads SEHNR; CDR2 reads FQNEAQ (reference sequence). This CDR3 has 14 amino acids. Trimming shortened V by 4 bases and J by 10 bases, and 17 bases separated the two germline ends. CDR3 DNA: TGTGCCAGCAGCTCGGACAGCTCCCTCGATCCCCAGCATTTT. Translated: CASSSDSSLDPQHF. The whole variable domain, remainder taken from reference TRBV7-9 and TRBJ1-5, is DTGVSQNPRHKITKRGQNVTFRCDPISEHNRLYWYRQTLGQGPEFLTYFQNEAQLEKSRLLSDRFSAERPKGSFSTLEIQRTEQGDSAMYLCASSSDSSLDPQHFGDGTRLSIL.

The chain joins TRBV7-3 to TRBJ2-3; 7 bases are shared with TRBD1. This CDR3 is 14 amino acids long. J lost 0 bases, V lost 5 bases, and 2 bases had no gene match. Germline V gene data show CDR1 as SGHTA and CDR2 as FQGTGA. The CDR3 reads CASSPTGSTDTQYF. The CDR3 DNA reads as TGTGCCAGCAGCCCGACAGGGAGCACAGATACGCAGTATTTT.

The rearrangement joins TRBV7-9 to TRBJ2-3; weak D call: TRBD1 (6 bases). V was pared by 3 bases and J by 2 bases, with 12 bases between. The V gene's germline CDR1 is SEHNR and CDR2 FQNEAQ (reference sequence). The CDR3 is 15 amino acids. This CDR3 is CASSFDRTYTDTQYF. CDR3 DNA: TGTGCCAGCAGCTTTGACAGGACCTACACAGATACGCAGTATTTT.

The CDR3 region has the DNA TGTGCCAGCAGTGCCCTGACAGGGGGTATCGATGAGCAGTTCTTC. Amino acid sequence: CASSALTGGIDEQFF. The chain has TRBV6-1 and TRBJ2-1; 9 bases map to TRBD1. Germline CDR1 MNHNS, CDR2 SASEGT. This CDR3 is 15 amino acids long. Trimming removed 4 bases from V and 8 bases from J; junction bases left unmatched: 9.

J is TRBJ2-5 and V is TRBV4-1, with D perhaps TRBD2 (6 bases). The length of the CDR3 is 16 residues. Trimming left V 3 bases short and J 0 bases short, with 14 bases between. CDR1 and CDR2 (germline): MGHRA, YSYEKL. CDR3 loop: CASSHQSSSDQETQYF. CDR3 nucleotide sequence: TGCGCCAGCAGCCATCAGTCATCTAGCGACCAAGAGACCCAGTACTTC.

The CDR3 sequence: CASSPTGGDYEQYF. The DNA of the CDR3 is TGTGCCAGCAGCCCCACGGGGGGGGACTACGAGCAGTACTTC. V usage is TRBV7-6 and J usage is TRBJ2-7; 8 bases line up with TRBD2. CDR1 and CDR2 (germline): SGHVS, FNYEAQ. There are 14 residues in the CDR3. V lost 5 bases, J lost 3 bases, and 6 bases stayed unmatched.

This clone occurred once. V is TRBV28 and J is TRBJ2-7, with D tentatively TRBD2 (5 bases). The CDR3 has 15 residues. Trimming took 2 bases from V and 5 from J, leaving 16 bases between them. The V gene's germline CDR1 is MDHEN and CDR2 SYDVKM. CDR3 bases: TGTGCCAGCAGTTTACCCACTAGACCCTTAAACGAGCAGTACTTC. Residues: CASSLPTRPLNEQYF.

The chain is built from TRBV2 and TRBJ1-2; D gene uncertain. The CDR3 sequence is 15 residues long. Deletions cut 1 base from V and 7 bases from J, with 16 bases between. CDR1 and CDR2 (germline): SNHLY, FYNNEI. CDR3 amino acids: CASSEGVGLPSGYTF. CDR3 bases: TGTGCCAGCAGTGAAGGGGTCGGTCTACCTAGTGGCTACACCTTC.

V and J are TRBV7-9 and TRBJ2-7, with 10 bases identical to TRBD1. J was trimmed by 3 bases and V by 4 bases; bases with no gene match: 6. In germline, CDR1 is SEHNR, CDR2 FQNEAQ (reference sequence). CDR3 length equals 15 residues. CDR3 sequence: CASSSDRGRIYEQYF. CDR3 DNA sequence: TGTGCCAGCAGCTCTGACAGGGGGCGAATCTACGAGCAGTACTTC.

This clone has a count of ten or more. The rearrangement links TRBV10-3 to TRBJ2-7; 13 bases fit TRBD2. V shed 3 bases, J shed 3 bases, and the junction held 2 bases outside the gene matches. The CDR3 is 15 amino acids. CDR1 ENHRY and CDR2 SYGVKD come from the germline V gene. As DNA, the CDR3 is TGTGCCATCAGTGAAACTAGCGGGAGGGTCTACGAGCAGTACTTC. Residues: CAISETSGRVYEQYF.

This sequence joins TRBV6-1 and TRBJ2-3; no reliable D call. There are 14 residues in the CDR3. Germline V lookup: CDR1 MNHNS, CDR2 SASEGT. With 6 bases removed from V and 0 bases from J, the gap between germline ends came to 10 bases. The CDR3 region has the DNA TGTGCCAGCAGCCGTCCCGGTAGCACAGATACGCAGTATTTT. Its translation: CASSRPGSTDTQYF.

The rearrangement uses TRBV28 and TRBJ2-3; 14 nucleotides match TRBD2. Trimming removed 6 bases from V and 4 bases from J; junction bases left unmatched: 6. This CDR3 is built from 16 residues. The V gene's germline CDR1 is MDHEN and CDR2 SYDVKM. The CDR3 coding sequence is TGTGCCAGCAGCCGGACTAGCGGGAGGTCCGCAGATACGCAGTATTTT. Translation: CASSRTSGRSADTQYF.

The chain links TRBV28 to TRBJ2-7; possible D gene TRBD2, 5 bases. Germline loops: CDR1 MDHEN, CDR2 SYDVKM. Trimming took 2 bases from V and 5 from J, leaving 13 bases between them. This CDR3 is 14 amino acids long. CDR3: CASSLPGIIDEQYF. CDR3 in DNA: TGTGCCAGCAGTTTACCGGGGATTATCGACGAGCAGTACTTC.

V is TRBV27 and J is TRBJ1-1, with D hard to call. The CDR3 length is 15 residues. The ends were cut back, 1 base at V and 3 bases at J, with 12 bases in the middle. Germline loops: CDR1 MNHEY, CDR2 SMNVEV (reference sequence). Here the CDR3 DNA reads TGTGCCAGCAGTTTATATCGAGGGTGGGACACTGAAGCTTTCTTT. Protein sequence: CASSLYRGWDTEAFF.

V is TRBV7-2 and J is TRBJ2-7; TRBD1 aligns across 7 bases. Germline-derived CDR1 and CDR2 are SGHTA and FQGNSA. The CDR3 totals 14 residues. Trimming at V came to 5 bases and at J to 1 base, leaving 5 bases not matched to a gene. This CDR3 reads CASSPPTGSYEQYF. CDR3 nucleotide sequence: TGTGCCAGCAGCCCGCCGACAGGGTCCTACGAGCAGTACTTC.

This chain uses TRBV30 with TRBJ1-2; D remains unclear. The germline CDR1 and CDR2 sequences are GTSNPN and SVGIG (reference sequence). Trimming stripped 5 bases from V and 0 bases from J, with 7 bases between. This CDR3 contains 12 residues. CDR3 protein: CAWSGTNYGYTF. CDR3 bases: TGTGCCTGGTCGGGAACTAACTATGGCTACACCTTC.